A selection of T cell receptor beta chains follows, all from one sample in a study of shared clonotypes between healthy human individuals. The protocol was immunoSEQ multiplex PCR, while the TCRdb copy is restricted to in-frame clones and leaves out a portion. The sample lists about 2 million clones, about 95% occurring once. The specimen sequenced was naive CD8+ T cells sorted from blood. The origin of the receptors is a man aged 18 to 30 in good health. Both conserved end residues are trimmed from each CDR3. For some rows the clone size is stated as once, few or many, or as a class when expanded; others skip it.

>-|13|TRBV7-9
ASSLDRGPNYGYT
>-|11|TRBV2
ASIPGLNSPLH
>-|13|TRBV4-1
ASSQQGQGAETQY
>-|11|TRBV30
AWSVLHYNEQF
>-|13|TRBV18
ASSPGQEFNSPLH
>-|13|TRBV28
ATNPWTSGGDEQF
>-|13|TRBV5-1
ASSLFLAGSGEQY
>-|12|TRBV10-3
AISPGPSGYEQY
>-|11|TRBV7-9
ASSAQGSETQY
>-|11|TRBV27
ASSWGRSYEQY
>-|11|TRBV29-1
SVEYDYSYEQY
>once|11|TRBV27
ASSLGWGYEQF
>-|12|TRBV11-2
ASSLYHGSFEQF
>once|13|TRBV7-9
ASSHIGAYSYEQY
>-|14|TRBV11-3
ASSLDYEGQSYEQY
>-|9|TRBV7-9
ASSLNDEQF
>-|14|TRBV27
ASSSIAGDVTGELF
>-|12|TRBV5-4
ASSLEGSHEKLF
>-|15|TRBV27
ASSLPPRGGINQPQH
>-|13|TRBV6-5
ASRTTGFGSYEQY
>few|12|TRBV27
ASSPGTGGYEQY
>-|10|TRBV16
ASSPGIGEQY
>-|15|TRBV5-6
ASSFPSWREGRSEQY
>-|15|TRBV9
ASSLGLAGFNTGELF
>-|13|TRBV5-1
ASSLRQDLNYGYT
>-|12|TRBV5-6
ASSWDRSNYGYT
>-|13|TRBV5-1
ASSLETGGNYGYT
>once|14|TRBV27
ASSLLGPTSTDTQY
>-|9|TRBV6-5
ASMNTGELF
>-|13|TRBV7-9
ASSLGTSGSNEQF
>-|13|TRBV4-1
ASSPKVGQGETQY
>-|12|TRBV29-1
SVEDRLNTGELF
>-|15|TRBV7-2
ASSSILSLGTGAEQY
>-|11|TRBV5-6
ASSLSRGTEAF
>-|15|TRBV18
ASSLRRGGAADYGYT
>-|13|TRBV7-2
ASSLWISGTDTQY
>-|9|TRBV6-6
AIPQGVGYT
>-|13|TRBV5-6
ASSLDPGLTRGYT
>-|15|TRBV28
ASSLWSTGGMNTEAF
>-|13|TRBV5-6
ASSLVALTSYEQY
>-|13|TRBV27
ASSQIGPSTDTQY